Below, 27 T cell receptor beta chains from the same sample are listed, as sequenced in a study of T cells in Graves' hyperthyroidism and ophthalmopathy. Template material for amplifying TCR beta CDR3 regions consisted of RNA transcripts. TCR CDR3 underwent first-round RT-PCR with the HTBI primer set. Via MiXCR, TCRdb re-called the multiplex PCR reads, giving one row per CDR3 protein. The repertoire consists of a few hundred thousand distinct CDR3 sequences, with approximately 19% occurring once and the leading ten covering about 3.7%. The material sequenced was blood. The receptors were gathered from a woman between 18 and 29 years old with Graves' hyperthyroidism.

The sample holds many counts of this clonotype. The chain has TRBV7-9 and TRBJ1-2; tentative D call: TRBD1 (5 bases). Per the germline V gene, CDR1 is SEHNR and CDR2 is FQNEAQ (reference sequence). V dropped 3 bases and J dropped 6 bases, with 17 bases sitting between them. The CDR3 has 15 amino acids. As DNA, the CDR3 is TGTGCCAGCAGCTTGGGGGGAGTTTTAGCCCATGGCTACACCTTC. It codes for CASSLGGVLAHGYTF. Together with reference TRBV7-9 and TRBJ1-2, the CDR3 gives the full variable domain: DTGVSQNPRHKITKRGQNVTFRCDPISEHNRLYWYRQTLGQGPEFLTYFQNEAQLEKSRLLSDRFSAERPKGSFSTLEIQRTEQGDSAMYLCASSLGGVLAHGYTFGSGTRLTVV.

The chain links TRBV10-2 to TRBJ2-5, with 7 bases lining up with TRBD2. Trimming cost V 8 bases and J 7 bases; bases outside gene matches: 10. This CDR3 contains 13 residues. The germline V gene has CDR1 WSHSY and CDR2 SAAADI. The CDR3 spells CASGGGMGVTQYF. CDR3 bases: TGCGCCAGCGGCGGGGGTATGGGAGTGACCCAGTACTTC.

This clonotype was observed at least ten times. The CDR3 is CASSSQSESGYTF. In nucleotides, the CDR3 is TGTGCCAGCAGTTCCCAATCTGAGTCGGGCTACACCTTC. This rearrangement joins TRBV6-5 to TRBJ1-2, with D unclear. This CDR3 region has 13 residues. CDR1 and CDR2 from the germline V gene are MNHEY and SVGAGI. Trimming pared 4 bases from V and 8 bases from J, leaving 14 bases between.

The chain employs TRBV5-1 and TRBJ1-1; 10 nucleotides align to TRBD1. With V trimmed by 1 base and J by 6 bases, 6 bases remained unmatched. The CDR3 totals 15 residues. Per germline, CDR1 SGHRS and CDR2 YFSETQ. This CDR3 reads CASSLSGQGLSEAFF. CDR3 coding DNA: TGCGCCAGCAGCTTGTCGGGACAGGGGTTATCTGAAGCTTTCTTT.

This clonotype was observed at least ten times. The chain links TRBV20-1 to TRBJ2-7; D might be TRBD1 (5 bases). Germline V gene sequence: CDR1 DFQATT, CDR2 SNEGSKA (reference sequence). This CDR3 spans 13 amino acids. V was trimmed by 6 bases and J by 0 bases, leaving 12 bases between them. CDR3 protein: CSAETASSYEQYF. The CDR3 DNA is TGCAGTGCCGAGACAGCGAGCTCCTACGAGCAGTACTTC.

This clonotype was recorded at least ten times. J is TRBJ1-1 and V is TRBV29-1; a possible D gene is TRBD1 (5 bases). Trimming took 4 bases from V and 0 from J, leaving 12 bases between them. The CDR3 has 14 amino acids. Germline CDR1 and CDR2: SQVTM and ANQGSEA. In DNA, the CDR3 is TGCAGCGTTGGGGGGGGATATCTGAACACTGAAGCTTTCTTT. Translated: CSVGGGYLNTEAFF.

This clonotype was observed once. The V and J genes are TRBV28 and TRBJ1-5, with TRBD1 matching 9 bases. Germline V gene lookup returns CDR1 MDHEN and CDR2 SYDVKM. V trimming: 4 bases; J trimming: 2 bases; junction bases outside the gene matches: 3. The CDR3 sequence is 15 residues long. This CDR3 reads CASSWGQGGNQPQHF. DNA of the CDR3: TGTGCCAGCAGTTGGGGACAGGGTGGCAATCAGCCCCAGCATTTT. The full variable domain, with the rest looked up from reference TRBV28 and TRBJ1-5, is DVKVTQSSRYLVKRTGEKVFLECVQDMDHENMFWYRQDPGLGLRLIYFSYDVKMKEKGDIPEGYSVSREKKERFSLILESASTNQTSMYLCASSWGQGGNQPQHFGDGTRLSIL.

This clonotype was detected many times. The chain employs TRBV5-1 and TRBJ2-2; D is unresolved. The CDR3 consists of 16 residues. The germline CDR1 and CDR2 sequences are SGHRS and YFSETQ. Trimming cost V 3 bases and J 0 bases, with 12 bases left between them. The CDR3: CASSYPDGANTGELFF. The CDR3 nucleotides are TGCGCCAGCAGCTATCCGGACGGCGCGAACACCGGGGAGCTGTTTTTT.

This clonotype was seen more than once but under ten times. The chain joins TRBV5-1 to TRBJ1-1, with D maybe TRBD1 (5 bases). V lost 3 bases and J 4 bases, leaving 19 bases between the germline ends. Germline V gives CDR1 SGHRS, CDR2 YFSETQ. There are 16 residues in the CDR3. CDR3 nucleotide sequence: TGCGCCAGCAGCTCCCTCAATGACAGACGGATCACTGAAGCTTTCTTT. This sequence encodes CASSSLNDRRITEAFF. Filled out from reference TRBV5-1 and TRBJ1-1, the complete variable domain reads KAGVTQTPRYLIKTRGQQVTLSCSPISGHRSVSWYQQTPGQGLQFLFEYFSETQRNKGNFPGRFSGRQFSNSRSEMNVSTLELGDSALYLCASSSLNDRRITEAFFGQGTRLTVV.

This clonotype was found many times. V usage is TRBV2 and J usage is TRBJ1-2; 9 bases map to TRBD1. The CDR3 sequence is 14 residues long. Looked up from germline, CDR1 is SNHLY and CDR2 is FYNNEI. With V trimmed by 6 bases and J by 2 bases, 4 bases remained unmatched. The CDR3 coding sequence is TGTGCCAGCAGAGGGACAGGGAGGAACTATGGCTACACCTTC. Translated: CASRGTGRNYGYTF.

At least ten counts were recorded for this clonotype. The CDR3 DNA reads as TGTGCCAGCAGCCCGGGTAGCGGGGGCTACGAGCAGTACTTC. Translating gives CASSPGSGGYEQYF. The chain couples TRBV12-3 or TRBV12-4 to TRBJ2-7; 9 positions agree with TRBD2. CDR3 length equals 14 residues. The J segment lost 3 bases and the V segment lost 6 bases, leaving 6 bases of the junction unmatched.

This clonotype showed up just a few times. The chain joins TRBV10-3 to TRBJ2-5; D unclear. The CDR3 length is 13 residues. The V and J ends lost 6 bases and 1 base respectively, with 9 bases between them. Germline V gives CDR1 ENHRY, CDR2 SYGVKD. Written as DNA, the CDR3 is TGTGCCATCAGGCCCGGACCCCAAGAGACCCAGTACTTC. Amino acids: CAIRPGPQETQYF.

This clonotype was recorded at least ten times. The CDR3 here is CSARSASHEQYF. For the CDR3, the DNA is TGCAGTGCTAGATCTGCTTCCCACGAGCAGTACTTC. The chain employs TRBV20-1 and TRBJ2-7; D is undetermined. V lost 2 bases to trimming and J lost 5 bases, with 10 bases between them. The germline gives CDR1 DFQATT, CDR2 SNEGSKA (reference sequence). This CDR3 spans 12 amino acids.

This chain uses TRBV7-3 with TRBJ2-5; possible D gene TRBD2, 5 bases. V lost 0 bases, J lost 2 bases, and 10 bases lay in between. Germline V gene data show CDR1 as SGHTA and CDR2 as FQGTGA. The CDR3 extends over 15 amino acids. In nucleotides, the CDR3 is TGTGCCAGCAGCTTAACGGCTAGCCCTCAAGAGACCCAGTACTTC. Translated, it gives CASSLTASPQETQYF.

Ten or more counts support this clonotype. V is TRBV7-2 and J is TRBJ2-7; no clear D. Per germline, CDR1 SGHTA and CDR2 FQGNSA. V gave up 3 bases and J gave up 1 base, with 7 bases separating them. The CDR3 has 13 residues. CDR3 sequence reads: CASSLDVSYEQYF. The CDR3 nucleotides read TGTGCCAGCAGCTTGGACGTTTCCTACGAGCAGTACTTC.

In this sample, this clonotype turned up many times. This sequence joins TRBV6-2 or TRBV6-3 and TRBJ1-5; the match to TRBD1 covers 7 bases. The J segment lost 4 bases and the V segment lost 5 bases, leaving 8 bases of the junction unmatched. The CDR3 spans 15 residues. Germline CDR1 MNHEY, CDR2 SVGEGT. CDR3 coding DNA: TGTGCCAGCAGTGGACACAGGGGTGGGAATCAGCCCCAGCATTTT. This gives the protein CASSGHRGGNQPQHF.

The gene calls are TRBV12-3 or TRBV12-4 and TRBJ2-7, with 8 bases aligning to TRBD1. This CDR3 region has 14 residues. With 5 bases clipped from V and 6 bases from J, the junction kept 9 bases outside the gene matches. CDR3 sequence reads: CASSRDRGQSEQYF. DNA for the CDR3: TGTGCCAGCAGTCGCGACAGGGGCCAAAGCGAGCAGTACTTC.

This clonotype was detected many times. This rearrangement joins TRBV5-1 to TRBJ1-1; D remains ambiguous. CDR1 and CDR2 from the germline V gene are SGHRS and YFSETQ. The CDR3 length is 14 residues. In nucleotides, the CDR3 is TGCGCAGGCCGGGAAGGTCCCCTGAACACTGAAGCTTTCTTT. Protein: CAGREGPLNTEAFF.

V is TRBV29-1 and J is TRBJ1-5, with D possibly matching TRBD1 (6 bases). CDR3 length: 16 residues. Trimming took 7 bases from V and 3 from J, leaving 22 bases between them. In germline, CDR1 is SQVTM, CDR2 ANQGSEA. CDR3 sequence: CSEPGHVTFYNQPQHF. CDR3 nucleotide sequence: TGCAGCGAACCGGGACACGTCACATTTTACAATCAGCCCCAGCATTTT.

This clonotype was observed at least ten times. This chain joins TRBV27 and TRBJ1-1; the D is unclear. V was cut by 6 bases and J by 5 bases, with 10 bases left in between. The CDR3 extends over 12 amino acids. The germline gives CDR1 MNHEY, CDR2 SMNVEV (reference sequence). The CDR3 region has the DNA TGTGCCAGCAGCCCGACGGGGACTGAAGCTTTCTTT. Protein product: CASSPTGTEAFF.

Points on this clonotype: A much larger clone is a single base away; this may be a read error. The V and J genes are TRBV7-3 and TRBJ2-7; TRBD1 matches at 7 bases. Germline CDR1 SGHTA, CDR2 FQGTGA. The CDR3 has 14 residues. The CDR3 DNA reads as TGTGCCAGCAGCCCCCGGGACAGACTTTACGAGCACTACTTC. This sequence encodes CASSPRDRLYEHYF.

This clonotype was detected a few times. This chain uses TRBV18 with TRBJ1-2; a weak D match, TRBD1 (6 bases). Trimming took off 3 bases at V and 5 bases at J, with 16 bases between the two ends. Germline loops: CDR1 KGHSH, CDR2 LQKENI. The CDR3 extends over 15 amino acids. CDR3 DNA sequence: TGTGCCAGCTCACCGAACGACAGGAGGGGATATGGCTACACCTTC. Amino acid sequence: CASSPNDRRGYGYTF.

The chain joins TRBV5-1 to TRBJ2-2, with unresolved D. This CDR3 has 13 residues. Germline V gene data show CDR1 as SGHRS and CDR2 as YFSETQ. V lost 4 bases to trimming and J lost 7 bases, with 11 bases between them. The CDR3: CASSTSGDGELFF. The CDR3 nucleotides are TGCGCCAGCAGCACCTCTGGGGACGGGGAGCTGTTTTTT.

The DNA of the CDR3 is TGCGCCAGCAGCTTCAGTGGAAGAGAAGCTTTCTTT. Protein: CASSFSGREAFF. The V call is TRBV5-1, the J call TRBJ1-1; D not certain. CDR3 length: 12 amino acids. Germline V gives CDR1 SGHRS, CDR2 YFSETQ. V gave up 2 bases and J gave up 8 bases, with 10 bases separating them. The full variable domain, rest sourced from reference TRBV5-1 and TRBJ1-1, is KAGVTQTPRYLIKTRGQQVTLSCSPISGHRSVSWYQQTPGQGLQFLFEYFSETQRNKGNFPGRFSGRQFSNSRSEMNVSTLELGDSALYLCASSFSGREAFFGQGTRLTVV.

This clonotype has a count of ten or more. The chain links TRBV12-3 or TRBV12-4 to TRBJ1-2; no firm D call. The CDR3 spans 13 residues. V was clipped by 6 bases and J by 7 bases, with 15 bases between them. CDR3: CASSKGPLIGYTF. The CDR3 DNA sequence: TGTGCCAGCAGCAAGGGCCCACTCATTGGCTACACCTTC.

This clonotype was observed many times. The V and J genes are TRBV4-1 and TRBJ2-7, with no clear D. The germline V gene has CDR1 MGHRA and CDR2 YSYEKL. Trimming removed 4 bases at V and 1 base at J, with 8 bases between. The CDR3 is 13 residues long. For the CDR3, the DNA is TGCGCCAGCAGCCCAAAAGGGTCCTACGAGCAGTACTTC. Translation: CASSPKGSYEQYF.

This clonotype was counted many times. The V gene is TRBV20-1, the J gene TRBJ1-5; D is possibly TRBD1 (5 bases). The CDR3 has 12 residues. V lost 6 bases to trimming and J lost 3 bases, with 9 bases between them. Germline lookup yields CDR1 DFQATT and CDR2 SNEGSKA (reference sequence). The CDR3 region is CSAWDSNQPQHF. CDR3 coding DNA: TGCAGTGCCTGGGACTCCAATCAGCCCCAGCATTTT.